This T cell receptor beta chain is drawn from a study of beta chain features in type 1 diabetes. Study observations and caveats: Any PCR bias toward short templates would affect both groups alike.

The entirety of the isolated RNA underwent reverse transcription, so expressed TCRB transcripts were sequenced. The repertoire was sequenced with immunoSEQ multiplex PCR; TCRdb's copy has only in-frame clones and lacks some. Of under 300,000 clones listed, 25% to 30% are singletons. V shed 2 bases and J shed 4 bases, with 9 bases lying between them. CDR1 is SGHRS, CDR2 YFSETQ, per germline. The CDR3 loop spans 13 amino acids. Worth noting for this clone: The antigen is undetermined.

The V call is TRBV5-1, the J call TRBJ1-2; weak D call: TRBD1 (5 bases). Sequencing was carried out using central memory CD4+ T cells from blood. This clonotype originated in a young man in good health. The CDR3 here is CASSLQDSYGYTF. The CDR3 nucleotides read TGCGCCAGCAGCTTACAGGACTCCTATGGCTACACCTTC.